The 9 T cell receptor beta chains below were found in one sample sequenced in a study of T cells in Graves' hyperthyroidism and ophthalmopathy. TCR beta CDR3 regions were amplified from RNA. HTBI primers were the set used in a first-round RT-PCR of the TCR CDR3. TCRdb re-called the multiplex PCR reads with MiXCR, one entry per CDR3 protein. The data contain approximately 360,000 distinct CDR3 sequences, about a sixth of them seen just once; the ten biggest clones take up 25% to 30%. Material for sequencing was blood. The receptor source for this set is a woman between 18 and 29 years old with Graves' hyperthyroidism that later progressed to Graves' ophthalmopathy.

The sample holds a few counts of this clonotype. One end of the junction fails to match germline, which may point to a read error. The chain couples TRBV27 to TRBJ2-2; D possibly corresponds to TRBD2 (5 bases). This CDR3 has 13 amino acids. Germline CDR1 MNHEY, CDR2 SMNVEV (reference sequence). This CDR3 reads CASSFSRTGELSF. As DNA, the CDR3 is TGTGCCAGCAGTTTCAGCCGGACCGGGGAGCTGTCTTTT.

This clonotype was counted many times. This chain joins TRBV7-8 and TRBJ2-7; D uncertain. This CDR3 contains 18 residues. V lost 5 bases and J lost 0, with 23 bases in between. Germline CDR1 is SGHVS and CDR2 is FQNEAQ. CDR3 in amino acids: CASSISFKGNRSSYEQYF. As DNA, the CDR3 is TGTGCCAGCAGCATCTCGTTTAAAGGGAATCGGAGCTCCTACGAGCAGTACTTC.

This clonotype was seen more than once but under ten times. The V call is TRBV25-1, the J call TRBJ2-1; unclear D gene. Trimming stripped 3 bases from V and 0 bases from J, with 12 bases between. Germline loops: CDR1 MGHDK, CDR2 SYGVNS. CDR3 length: 16 residues. CDR3 coding DNA: TGTGCCAGCAGTGACCCGGACCTGAGCTCCTACAATGAGCAGTTCTTC. It yields the protein CASSDPDLSSYNEQFF.

The gene calls are TRBV6-1 and TRBJ2-3; 11 bases match TRBD2. This CDR3 has 15 residues. The V and J ends lost 4 bases and 3 bases, in that order; junction bases with no gene match: 3. Germline V CDR1 and CDR2: MNHNS, SASEGT. Here the CDR3 DNA reads TGTGCCAGCAGTGGATGGACTAGCGGGACAGATACGCAGTATTTT. The encoded protein is CASSGWTSGTDTQYF.

Many counts were recorded for this clonotype. The chain has TRBV20-1 and TRBJ2-3, with 9 nucleotides matching TRBD1. This CDR3 region has 17 residues. J gave up 5 bases and V 3 bases, and 15 bases lay outside the gene matches. Germline values: CDR1 DFQATT, CDR2 SNEGSKA (reference sequence). The DNA of the CDR3 is TGCAGTGCTAGTCCTGTGACCGGGACAGGGACGGGAGATACGCAGTATTTT. Translation: CSASPVTGTGTGDTQYF.

In this sample, this clonotype turned up a few times. The rearrangement links TRBV4-1 to TRBJ2-6; no firm D call. The CDR3 contains 14 residues. Germline assignment: CDR1 MGHRA and CDR2 YSYEKL. V dropped 1 base and J dropped 4 bases, with 5 bases sitting between them. The CDR3 sequence: CASSQGEGANVLTF. The CDR3 nucleotides read TGCGCCAGCAGCCAAGGGGAAGGGGCCAACGTCCTGACTTTC.

There are many counts of this clonotype. This sequence joins TRBV12-3 or TRBV12-4 and TRBJ1-2, with 8 bases lining up with TRBD1. The ends lost 2 bases at V and 4 bases at J; junction bases unmatched: 6. This CDR3 region has 15 residues. The CDR3 loop is CASSLNGQGSYGYTF. In DNA form, the CDR3 reads TGTGCCAGCAGTTTAAACGGACAGGGCTCCTATGGCTACACCTTC.

This clonotype was counted many times. The gene calls are TRBV29-1 and TRBJ2-3; TRBD2 is a possible D gene (6 bases). Trimming left V 1 base short and J 2 bases short, with 13 bases between. Germline values: CDR1 SQVTM, CDR2 ANQGSEA. This CDR3 has 15 residues. The CDR3 loop is CSVEVPPGDTDTQYF. In DNA, the CDR3 is TGCAGCGTTGAAGTTCCCCCGGGAGACACAGATACGCAGTATTTT.

This clonotype was counted at least ten times. This sequence joins TRBV20-1 and TRBJ2-7, with D possibly matching TRBD2 (5 bases). V was cut by 3 bases and J by 4 bases, with 13 bases left in between. The CDR3 runs to 13 residues. Germline CDR1 is DFQATT and CDR2 is SNEGSKA (reference sequence). The CDR3 here is CSASGGSTYEQYF. CDR3 nucleotide sequence: TGCAGTGCTAGTGGTGGGAGTACGTACGAGCAGTACTTC.